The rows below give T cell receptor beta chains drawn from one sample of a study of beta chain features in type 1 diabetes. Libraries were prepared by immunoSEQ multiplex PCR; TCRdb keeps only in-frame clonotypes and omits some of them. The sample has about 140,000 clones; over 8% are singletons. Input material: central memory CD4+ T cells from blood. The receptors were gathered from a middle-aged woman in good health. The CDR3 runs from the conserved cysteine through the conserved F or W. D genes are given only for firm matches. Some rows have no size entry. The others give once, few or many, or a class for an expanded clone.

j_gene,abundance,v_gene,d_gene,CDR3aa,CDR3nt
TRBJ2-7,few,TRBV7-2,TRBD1,CASSPVGGLGGEQYF,TGTGCCAGCAGCCCCGTAGGGGGCCTCGGTGGCGAGCAGTACTTC
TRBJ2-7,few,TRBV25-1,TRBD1,CASSDPDRYEQYF,TGTGCCAGCAGTGACCCGGACAGGTACGAGCAGTACTTC
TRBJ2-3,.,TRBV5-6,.,CASLGLGDGTDTQYF,TGTGCCAGCTTGGGACTGGGGGATGGTACAGATACGCAGTATTTT
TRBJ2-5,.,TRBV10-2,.,CASSEGGGGTQYF,TGCGCCAGCAGTGAGGGGGGGGGCGGGACCCAGTACTTC
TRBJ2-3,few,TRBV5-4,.,CASSLPGVTDTQYF,TGTGCCAGCAGCTTGCCGGGAGTCACAGATACGCAGTATTTT
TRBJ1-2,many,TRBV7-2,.,CASSKPGASGGYTF,TGTGCCAGCAGCAAGCCGGGAGCTTCGGGTGGCTACACCTTC
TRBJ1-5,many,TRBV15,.,CATSRGGRPDQPQHF,TGTGCCACCAGCAGAGGAGGGCGACCCGATCAGCCCCAGCATTTT
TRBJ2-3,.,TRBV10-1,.,CASRSQGSDTQYF,TGCGCCAGCCGGTCACAGGGCTCAGATACGCAGTATTTT
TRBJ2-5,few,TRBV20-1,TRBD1,CSAWTGIQYF,TGCAGTGCTTGGACAGGGATCCAGTACTTC
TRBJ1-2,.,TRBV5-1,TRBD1,CASSLETGAGSYTF,TGCGCCAGCAGCTTGGAGACAGGGGCCGGGAGCTACACCTTC
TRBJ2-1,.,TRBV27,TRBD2,CASSFERGGDNEQFF,TGTGCCAGCAGTTTTGAGCGGGGGGGTGACAATGAGCAGTTCTTC
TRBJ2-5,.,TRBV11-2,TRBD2,CASSLVLAGLETQYF,TGTGCCAGCAGCTTAGTACTAGCGGGGTTAGAGACCCAGTACTTC
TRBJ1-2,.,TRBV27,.,CASRILQPPHYGYTF,TGTGCCAGCAGGATCCTACAGCCGCCACACTATGGCTACACCTTC
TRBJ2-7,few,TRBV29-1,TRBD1,CSVDGQGAGEQYF,TGCAGCGTTGATGGTCAGGGGGCGGGCGAGCAGTACTTC
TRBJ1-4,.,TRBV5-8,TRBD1,CASSFYRGNEKLFF,TGTGCCAGCAGCTTTTACAGGGGCAATGAAAAACTGTTTTTT
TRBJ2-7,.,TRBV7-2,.,CASSLASPTYEQYF,TGTGCCAGCAGCTTAGCGTCCCCAACCTACGAGCAGTACTTC
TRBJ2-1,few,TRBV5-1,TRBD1,CASSLAGTDNEQFF,TGCGCCAGCAGCTTGGCCGGGACAGACAATGAGCAGTTCTTC
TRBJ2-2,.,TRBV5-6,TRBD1,CASSGTATGELFF,TGTGCCAGCAGCGGGACAGCCACCGGGGAGCTGTTTTTT
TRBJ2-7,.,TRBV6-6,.,CASSYDSGWSYEQYF,TGTGCCAGCAGTTACGATTCCGGGTGGTCCTACGAGCAGTACTTC
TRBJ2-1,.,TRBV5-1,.,CASSLNGIDEQFF,TGCGCCAGCAGCTTGAACGGTATTGATGAGCAGTTCTTC
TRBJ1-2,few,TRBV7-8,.,CASSPRTDGRDGYTF,TGTGCCAGCAGCCCGCGGACAGACGGAAGGGATGGCTACACCTTC
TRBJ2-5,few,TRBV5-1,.,CASSFRETQYF,TGCGCCAGCAGCTTCCGGGAGACCCAGTACTTC
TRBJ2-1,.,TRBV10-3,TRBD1,CAISEPDTPGQPHNEQFF,TGTGCCATCAGTGAGCCTGATACTCCGGGACAGCCTCACAATGAGCAGTTCTTC
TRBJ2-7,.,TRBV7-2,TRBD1,CASSSRDRGLYEQYF,TGTGCCAGCAGCTCGCGGGACAGGGGGCTCTACGAGCAGTACTTC
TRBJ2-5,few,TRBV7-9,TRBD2,CASSIGGGQETQYF,TGTGCCAGCAGCATCGGGGGGGGCCAAGAGACCCAGTACTTC
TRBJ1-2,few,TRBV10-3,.,CAISTGNGDGYTF,TGTGCCATCAGTACAGGGAATGGGGATGGCTACACCTTC
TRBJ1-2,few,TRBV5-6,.,CASSLVSLQGYTF,TGTGCCAGCAGCTTGGTTTCCCTCCAGGGCTACACCTTC
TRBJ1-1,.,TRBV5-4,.,CASSFRDEAFF,TGTGCCAGCAGCTTCAGGGATGAAGCTTTCTTT